Each of the 5 T cell receptor beta chains below was sequenced from the same sample in a study of post-analysis software for immune sequencing data. Whole-study findings and limits: Four to six TRBV segments (TRBV5-6, TRBV5-1 and TRBV20-1 among them) occurred more frequently in patients than in controls.

cDNA libraries of TCR beta carried unique molecular identifiers. TCRdb re-called the PCR reads with MiXCR, one entry per CDR3 protein. The data hold 650,000 to 900,000 distinct CDR3 sequences, with 46% observed a single time. For these TCRs, the target antigens are not known. The sequencing input was blood. All receptors derive from a girl aged 5 to 17 with multiple sclerosis.

In its sample, this clonotype was seen a few times. The rearrangement joins TRBV11-2 to TRBJ2-7, with D unresolved. The length of the CDR3 is 12 residues. Trimming cost V 2 bases and J 7 bases, with 9 bases left between them. Per the germline V gene, CDR1 is SGHAT and CDR2 is FQNNGV. CDR3: CASSLRSWEQYF. CDR3 nucleotides: TGTGCCAGCAGCTTAAGGTCCTGGGAGCAGTACTTC.

The V call is TRBV7-2, the J call TRBJ2-7, with 7 bases matching TRBD1. The CDR3 extends over 15 amino acids. Germline V lookup: CDR1 SGHTA, CDR2 FQGNSA. The trim removed 5 bases at V and 0 bases at J, leaving 7 bases unmatched. Here the CDR3 reads CASSLDRSSSYEQYF. As DNA, the CDR3 is TGTGCCAGCAGCCTGGACAGGAGTAGCTCCTACGAGCAGTACTTC.

The rearrangement uses TRBV18 and TRBJ2-3, with D perhaps TRBD1 (5 bases). V was cut by 2 bases and J by 4 bases, with 10 bases left in between. The length of the CDR3 is 14 residues. Germline V gene data show CDR1 as KGHSH and CDR2 as LQKENI. The CDR3 sequence: CASSPRGSPDTQYF. DNA of the CDR3: TGTGCCAGCTCACCAAGGGGTTCCCCAGATACGCAGTATTTT.

This clonotype was seen a few times. The chain employs TRBV12-3 or TRBV12-4 and TRBJ2-7; TRBD1 matches 8 bases. CDR3 length equals 14 residues. V lost 4 bases, J lost 4 bases, and 6 bases stayed unmatched. CDR3 sequence reads: CASSYGQGIYEQYF. DNA for the CDR3: TGTGCCAGCAGTTATGGACAGGGAATTTACGAGCAGTACTTC.

This clonotype was picked up a small number of times. The rearrangement joins TRBV13 to TRBJ2-7; D not certain. V was pared by 1 base and J by 6 bases, with 10 bases between. Germline values: CDR1 PRHDT, CDR2 FYEKMQ (reference sequence). This CDR3 is 13 amino acids long. CDR3 in amino acids: CASSLAGPAEQYF. CDR3 nucleotides: TGTGCCAGCAGCTTAGCTGGGCCAGCCGAGCAGTACTTC.